These 21 T cell receptor beta chains share one sample of origin, sequenced in a study of glioma-infiltrating T cells. TCR alpha and beta CDR3 regions were amplified from RNA using iRepertoire nested multiplex PCR. TCRdb fed the multiplex PCR reads into MiXCR, producing one record per CDR3 protein. This sample yields around 350,000 distinct CDR3 sequences, of which roughly 41% are seen a single time; 9.5% to 15% belongs to the top ten. Specimen: glioma tissue, nonneoplastic brain tissue, or PBMCs (not recorded which). Receptor source: a human donor with low-grade glioma or glioblastoma, undergoing nonglioma brain surgery, or in good health (not recorded which).

Comment on this clonotype: Just one base apart from a much larger clone, this may be a read error. This CDR3 is CASSQHRGAAYNEQFF. CDR3 in DNA: TGCGCCAGCAGCCAACATCGCGGCGCCGCCTACAATGAGCAGTTCTTC. The J gene is TRBJ2-1, the V gene TRBV4-1; no definite D call. CDR1 is MGHRA and CDR2 is YSYEKL in the germline V gene. The CDR3 has 16 amino acids. Trimming removed 2 bases from V and 2 bases from J, with 13 bases in between.

The V call is TRBV7-2, the J call TRBJ2-1; TRBD1 matches 10 bases. Trimming removed 5 bases from V and 5 bases from J; junction bases left unmatched: 18. Per the germline V gene, CDR1 is SGHTA and CDR2 is FQGNSA. This CDR3 region has 19 residues. For the CDR3, the DNA is TGTGCCAGCAGCGCACAGACAGGGGGCTCGAGGGCGGTAAACAATGAGCAGTTCTTC. Amino acid sequence: CASSAQTGGSRAVNNEQFF.

The chain has TRBV12-3 or TRBV12-4 and TRBJ1-1, with D unclear. The V end was cut by 2 bases, the J end by 1 base, with 8 bases between. The CDR3 extends over 14 amino acids. CDR3: CASSLTWWNTEAFF. The CDR3 DNA reads as TGTGCCAGCAGTTTAACGTGGTGGAACACTGAAGCTTTCTTT.

This chain joins TRBV14 and TRBJ1-6; a weak D match, TRBD1 (6 bases). V was trimmed by 0 bases and J by 9 bases, leaving 15 bases between them. The CDR3 loop spans 16 amino acids. The germline V gene has CDR1 SGHDN and CDR2 FVKESK. Here the CDR3 reads CASSQEDSRNGSPLHF. In DNA form, the CDR3 reads TGTGCCAGCAGCCAAGAGGACAGTCGAAACGGTTCACCCCTCCACTTT.

This clonotype showed up just once. The rearrangement uses TRBV29-1 and TRBJ1-1, with D maybe TRBD1 (6 bases). CDR3 size: 14 residues. CDR1 is SQVTM and CDR2 is ANQGSEA in the germline V gene. Trimming took 4 bases from V and 1 from J, leaving 13 bases between them. The CDR3 loop is CSVAWGQQNTEAFF. The DNA for the CDR3 is TGCAGCGTTGCCTGGGGGCAACAGAACACTGAAGCTTTCTTT.

This clonotype was observed many times. CDR3 sequence (DNA): TGCAGTGCCGGGACAGGGTACGAGCAGTACTTC. Translation: CSAGTGYEQYF. The chain uses TRBV20-1 and TRBJ2-7; 9 bases map to TRBD1. The CDR3 runs to 11 residues. V lost 6 bases to trimming and J lost 4 bases; unmatched junction nucleotides: 1. Germline V gives CDR1 DFQATT, CDR2 SNEGSKA (reference sequence).

The chain links TRBV6-1 to TRBJ1-1; D ambiguous. CDR1 and CDR2 (germline): MNHNS, SASEGT. V gave up 5 bases and J gave up 3 bases, with 10 bases separating them. The CDR3 is 13 amino acids. CDR3 bases: TGTGCCAGCAGTCCCCGACCGGACACTGAAGCTTTCTTT. Amino acids: CASSPRPDTEAFF.

This clonotype was observed a few times. Here the CDR3 reads CASSLNPSIADTQYF. CDR3 bases: TGTGCCAGCAGTTTAAACCCTAGCATAGCAGATACGCAGTATTTT. The J gene is TRBJ2-3, the V gene TRBV28, with D possibly matching TRBD2 (5 bases). The CDR3 consists of 15 residues. V dropped 2 bases and J dropped 4 bases, with 13 bases sitting between them. The germline V gene has CDR1 MDHEN and CDR2 SYDVKM. The variable domain in full, with the rest retrieved from reference TRBV28 and TRBJ2-3, is DVKVTQSSRYLVKRTGEKVFLECVQDMDHENMFWYRQDPGLGLRLIYFSYDVKMKEKGDIPEGYSVSREKKERFSLILESASTNQTSMYLCASSLNPSIADTQYFGPGTRLTVL.

This clonotype was detected only a few times. The chain uses TRBV10-3 and TRBJ1-1; D perhaps matches TRBD1 (5 bases). Germline CDR1 reads ENHRY; CDR2 reads SYGVKD. Trimming shortened V by 8 bases and J by 1 base, and 14 bases separated the two germline ends. The CDR3 loop spans 14 amino acids. Here the CDR3 DNA reads TGTGCCATCGCTAGTCGGGGGAGGAACACTGAAGCTTTCTTT. Translation: CAIASRGRNTEAFF.

This clonotype was counted at least ten times. The gene calls are TRBV6-1 and TRBJ2-1, with 10 bases lining up with TRBD2. Unmatched junction bases numbered 5, after V lost 7 bases and J lost 2 bases. Germline CDR1 is MNHNS and CDR2 is SASEGT. This CDR3 is built from 15 residues. This CDR3 reads CASNPGTSAYNEQFF. The CDR3 nucleotides are TGTGCCAGCAATCCCGGGACTAGCGCCTACAATGAGCAGTTCTTC.

The chain links TRBV7-2 to TRBJ2-1, with TRBD1 as a possible D gene (6 bases). The CDR3 has 16 residues. V lost 3 bases and J 10 bases, leaving 22 bases between the germline ends. Germline-derived CDR1 and CDR2 are SGHTA and FQGNSA. The CDR3 coding sequence is TGTGCCAGCAGCTTGGGGAAGTCGGTGGGGGCCGGAGAGCAGTTCTTC. Amino acids: CASSLGKSVGAGEQFF.

The rearrangement uses TRBV20-1 and TRBJ2-7; 8 bases are shared with TRBD2. TRBJ2-1 matches the DNA end more closely, so the J call is doubtful. Germline loops: CDR1 DFQATT, CDR2 SNEGSKA (reference sequence). The CDR3 spans 14 residues. The CDR3 nucleotides are TGCAGTGCTAGAGAACTAGCGGAAGTAGATGAGCAGTTCTTC. Protein sequence: CSARELAEVDEQFF.

This clonotype was recorded once. This sequence joins TRBV4-2 and TRBJ2-1; 9 nucleotides align to TRBD2. This CDR3 region has 17 residues. Per the germline V gene, CDR1 is LGHNA and CDR2 is YNFKEQ. J was trimmed by 8 bases and V by 4 bases; bases with no gene match: 15. This CDR3 is CASSLPGRTSESDEQFF. CDR3 in DNA: TGTGCCAGCAGCCTCCCGGGGCGGACTAGCGAGAGCGATGAGCAGTTCTTC.

This clonotype came up once. An end of the junction does not agree with germline; a read error may underlie this. This chain links TRBV28 with TRBJ1-1; a weak D match, TRBD1 (6 bases). Per germline, CDR1 MDHEN and CDR2 SYDVKM. The CDR3 contains 14 residues. The CDR3 nucleotides read TGTGCCAGCAGGCAGGGGATGCTGAGCACTGAAGATTTCTTT. This encodes CASRQGMLSTEDFF.

This clonotype came up a few times. V and J are TRBV20-1 and TRBJ1-2; 8 positions agree with TRBD1. Germline CDR1 DFQATT, CDR2 SNEGSKA (reference sequence). Trimming cost V 0 bases and J 5 bases; bases outside gene matches: 5. This CDR3 has 14 residues. CDR3 in DNA: TGCAGTGCTAGAGATCCCAGGGGGCTTTATGGCTACACCTTC. It yields the protein CSARDPRGLYGYTF.

This clonotype has a count of ten or more. The genes are TRBV6-1 and TRBJ2-1; D is unresolved. The CDR3 extends over 11 amino acids. Germline V gene lookup returns CDR1 MNHNS and CDR2 SASEGT. V was cut by 8 bases and J by 9 bases, with 11 bases left in between. The CDR3 nucleotides read TGTGCCAGCGGGTCAGAAGGTGAGCAGTTCTTC. This translates into CASGSEGEQFF.

The CDR3 DNA follows: TGTGCCAGCAGTTTTACAGGCAGTATTTATGGCTACACCTTC. Protein sequence: CASSFTGSIYGYTF. The chain carries TRBV27 and TRBJ1-2; possibly TRBD1 for D (5 bases). Germline-derived CDR1 and CDR2 are MNHEY and SMNVEV (reference sequence). The length of the CDR3 is 14 residues. V gave up 3 bases and J gave up 5 bases, with 13 bases separating them.

This clonotype was counted many times. V usage is TRBV27 and J usage is TRBJ1-2, with 7 bases lining up with TRBD1. Germline V gene data show CDR1 as MNHEY and CDR2 as SMNVEV (reference sequence). CDR3 length: 16 amino acids. V trimming: 2 bases; J trimming: 8 bases; junction bases outside the gene matches: 14. CDR3 residues: CASSLIGFGGTEGYTF. The CDR3 coding sequence is TGTGCCAGCAGTTTAATCGGTTTTGGGGGGACAGAGGGCTACACCTTC.

The chain links TRBV6-1 to TRBJ2-3; 11 nucleotides align to TRBD2. Germline V gene data show CDR1 as MNHNS and CDR2 as SASEGT. The CDR3 extends over 17 amino acids. V was clipped by 6 bases and J by 11 bases; unmatched bases: 19. Here the CDR3 reads CASSRGTSGPQNRKQYF. The CDR3 nucleotides are TGTGCCAGCAGCCGGGGGACTAGCGGTCCCCAAAACCGAAAGCAGTATTTT.

About this clonotype itself: The junction departs from the called germline gene at one end, perhaps through a read error. The chain is built from TRBV6-2 or TRBV6-3 and TRBJ2-7; TRBD2 agrees at 13 bases. This CDR3 has 13 amino acids. In germline, CDR1 is MNHEY, CDR2 SVGEGT. The CDR3 here is CATGLAGVYEQDF. The DNA of the CDR3 is TGTGCCACAGGACTAGCGGGAGTCTACGAGCAGGACTTC.

As concerns this clonotype: Possible read error: a much larger clone is one base away. The genes are TRBV6-1 and TRBJ2-5; a possible D gene is TRBD2 (6 bases). The CDR3 is made up of 13 amino acids. Germline lookup yields CDR1 MNHNS and CDR2 SASEGT. CDR3 in DNA: TGTGCCAGCAGTGAAGGGCCGGGGGAGACCCATTACTTC. Its translation is CASSEGPGETHYF.